The next 7 T cell receptor beta chains were all read from a single sample in a study of cytomegalovirus exposure and HLA in healthy donors. This PCR relied on a set of 60 Vbeta primers and 13 Jbeta primers. Some clones are missing from TCRdb's copy, which holds only in-frame ones; the method was immunoSEQ multiplex PCR. Among approximately 120,000 clones listed, around 84% were seen once. Sequenced material: PBMCs. Receptors originate from a woman aged 40 to 50 in good health and CMV-seronegative.

The chain couples TRBV2 to TRBJ1-6; D possibly corresponds to TRBD1 (5 bases). This CDR3 region has 15 residues. CDR1 is SNHLY and CDR2 is FYNNEI in the germline V gene. The V gene lost 0 bases and the J gene lost 14 bases, with 17 bases spanning the gap. This CDR3 is CASSEALRGTPALHF. CDR3 coding DNA: TGTGCCAGCAGTGAAGCGCTTCGGGGGACCCCCGCCCTCCACTTT. Looking up the rest from reference TRBV2 and TRBJ1-6 gives the full variable domain: EPEVTQTPSHQVTQMGQEVILRCVPISNHLYFYWYRQILGQKVEFLVSFYNNEISEKSEIFDDQFSVERPDGSNFTLKIRSTKLEDSAMYFCASSEALRGTPALHFGNGTRLTVT.

The V gene is TRBV4-1, the J gene TRBJ2-7; D gene uncertain. V was shortened by 0 bases and J by 2 bases, with 5 bases between the two germline ends. CDR3 size: 13 residues. From germline, CDR1 is MGHRA and CDR2 YSYEKL. The CDR3 region has the DNA TGCGCCAGCAGCCAAGACAGGACCTACGAGCAGTACTTC. It codes for CASSQDRTYEQYF.

V gene TRBV27 combines with J gene TRBJ2-1, with 7 bases fitting TRBD2. J lost 9 bases, V lost 6 bases, and 8 bases had no gene match. The CDR3 extends over 13 amino acids. The V gene's germline CDR1 is MNHEY and CDR2 SMNVEV (reference sequence). The CDR3 spells CASRAGGRFEQFF. The CDR3 DNA reads TGTGCCAGCAGGGCGGGCGGGAGATTTGAGCAGTTCTTC.

The rearrangement joins TRBV16 to TRBJ2-2; D call uncertain. The ends were cut back, 4 bases at V and 6 bases at J, with 6 bases in the middle. Germline V gene sequence: CDR1 KGHSY, CDR2 FQNENV. CDR3 length equals 12 residues. Written as DNA, the CDR3 is TGTGCCAGCAGCCTCAGTGCCGGGGAGCTGTTTTTT. It translates to CASSLSAGELFF.

This clone was counted a few times. The chain links TRBV18 to TRBJ1-1, with 9 bases identical to TRBD1. The V gene end was trimmed by 2 bases and the J gene end by 10 bases; junction bases not matched to a gene: 5. Germline V gene data show CDR1 as KGHSH and CDR2 as LQKENI. The CDR3 spans 13 residues. Written as DNA, the CDR3 is TGTGCCAGCTCACCAAGGACAGGGGTTGGAGCTTTCTTT. The encoded protein is CASSPRTGVGAFF.

The gene calls are TRBV4-1 and TRBJ2-4; 9 positions match TRBD1. The germline V gene has CDR1 MGHRA and CDR2 YSYEKL. This CDR3 is built from 15 residues. J gave up 3 bases and V 3 bases, and 3 bases lay outside the gene matches. CDR3: CASSHPGQGKNIQYF. The CDR3 DNA follows: TGCGCCAGCAGCCATCCGGGACAGGGCAAAAACATTCAGTACTTC.

The J gene is TRBJ2-3, the V gene TRBV9; 7 bases map to TRBD2. The CDR3 covers 13 residues. Germline CDR1 reads SGDLS; CDR2 reads YYNGEE. J gave up 5 bases and V 3 bases, and 3 bases lay outside the gene matches. The CDR3 DNA reads as TGTGCCAGCAGCGGTAGCGGGCGAGATACGCAGTATTTT. The encoded protein is CASSGSGRDTQYF.